These 5 T cell receptor beta chains came from one sample sequenced in a study of cytomegalovirus exposure and HLA in healthy donors. Researchers ran the PCR with 60 Vbeta and 13 Jbeta primers. Repertoires were generated with immunoSEQ multiplex PCR, while TCRdb's copy carries only in-frame clones and drops some. The sample shows 150,000 to 200,000 clones, approximately 77% of them seen only once. Material: PBMCs. The receptors stem from a male donor in good health and CMV-seropositive.

This chain joins TRBV6-5 and TRBJ2-3; 12 bases match TRBD2. Germline CDR1 and CDR2: MNHEY and SVGAGI. The V and J ends lost 2 bases and 6 bases, in that order; junction bases with no gene match: 3. The CDR3 is made up of 15 amino acids. As DNA, the CDR3 is TGTGCCAGCAGTTACGGACTAGCGGGATTTGATACGCAGTATTTT. This gives the protein CASSYGLAGFDTQYF.

The chain recombines TRBV6-5 with TRBJ2-5, with TRBD1 matching 8 bases. Judging by the DNA end, TRBJ2-7 fits better; the J call may be wrong. This CDR3 comprises 14 residues. Germline CDR1 is MNHEY and CDR2 is SVGAGI. CDR3 nucleotide sequence: TGTGCCAGCAGCCGCGGACAGGGTGCCTACGAGCAGTACTTC. Amino acid sequence: CASSRGQGAYEQYF.

The V call is TRBV9, the J call TRBJ2-3; 8 nucleotides agree with TRBD1. The CDR3 contains 15 residues. The V gene end was trimmed by 2 bases and the J gene end by 2 bases; junction bases not matched to a gene: 4. Germline V gene data show CDR1 as SGDLS and CDR2 as YYNGEE. CDR3 protein: CASSVGTGFTDTQYF. The CDR3 region has the DNA TGTGCCAGCAGCGTCGGGACAGGATTCACAGATACGCAGTATTTT.

The CDR3 DNA reads as TGTGCCAGTAGTATCGCTAGCGGGGTGGATACGCAGTATTTT. Its translation: CASSIASGVDTQYF. The genes are TRBV19 and TRBJ2-3, with 9 bases identical to TRBD2. The V segment lost 3 bases and the J segment 6 bases; nucleotides outside the gene matches: 4. The germline V gene encodes CDR1 LNHDA and CDR2 SQIVND (reference sequence). This CDR3 region has 14 residues.

This clone has more than one count but fewer than ten. V and J are TRBV6-5 and TRBJ1-1; the D gene is possibly TRBD1 (6 bases). Germline CDR1 and CDR2: MNHEY and SVGAGI. Trimming left V 5 bases short and J 2 bases short, with 15 bases between. This CDR3 is built from 15 residues. For the CDR3, the DNA is TGTGCCAGCAGTCAATCGGACAGTCTTAACACTGAAGCTTTCTTT. Its protein is CASSQSDSLNTEAFF.